Listed below are T cell receptor beta chains from one sample, sequenced in a study of vaccination and CD4 T cells after COVID-19. TCRdb passed the PCR reads through MiXCR, listing each CDR3 protein once. Of some 13,000 distinct CDR3 sequences in the sample, under 75% were seen once. Antigens of these TCRs are unknown. Sequencing was done on a sample of CD4+ T cells from blood, cultured in vitro. The origin of the receptors is a human donor who had recovered from COVID-19. Each CDR3 is given with its conserved first and last residue. A D gene is named only where the DNA matches it firmly. Some rows mark clone size as missing; the rest say once, few, many or name a class of expanded clone.

d_gene	v_gene	abundance	j_gene	CDR3aa	CDR3nt
-	TRBV7-2	-	TRBJ2-7	CASSPDSFHEQYF	TGTGCCAGCAGCCCCGACTCTTTCCACGAGCAGTACTTC
-	TRBV6-1	-	TRBJ2-1	CASTPDEYNEQFF	TGTGCCAGCACCCCGGACGAGTACAATGAGCAGTTCTTC
-	TRBV2	-	TRBJ2-7	CASNRDTLYEQYF	TGTGCCAGCAACCGGGACACCCTCTACGAGCAGTACTTC
TRBD1	TRBV2	-	TRBJ1-5	CASSSGQETSNQPQHF	TGTGCCAGCAGCTCGGGACAGGAGACGAGCAATCAGCCCCAGCATTTT
-	TRBV15	-	TRBJ2-7	CATSRDWNEQYF	TGTGCCACCAGCAGAGATTGGAACGAGCAGTACTTC
-	TRBV2	-	TRBJ1-1	CASTRTATAEAFF	TGTGCCAGCACCAGGACAGCAACCGCTGAAGCTTTCTTT
-	TRBV27	few	TRBJ2-7	CASSLSVAVRYEQYF	TGTGCCAGCAGTTTATCGGTAGCGGTCCGCTACGAGCAGTACTTC
-	TRBV30	few	TRBJ2-2	CAWSVRQADTGELFF	TGTGCCTGGAGTGTACGACAGGCCGACACCGGGGAGCTGTTTTTT
-	TRBV10-1	-	TRBJ1-5	CASSERGGQPQHF	TGCGCCAGCAGTGAAAGGGGGGGGCAGCCCCAGCATTTT
-	TRBV20-1	-	TRBJ1-1	CSARAHPGAEAFF	TGCAGTGCTAGAGCACACCCGGGGGCTGAAGCTTTCTTT
-	TRBV20-1	-	TRBJ1-5	CSARKIRGSNQPQHF	TGCAGTGCTAGGAAAATCCGAGGGAGCAATCAGCCCCAGCATTTT
TRBD1	TRBV20-1	-	TRBJ1-4	CSAPRTGTDEKLFF	TGCAGTGCTCCCCGGACAGGCACCGATGAAAAACTGTTTTTT
-	TRBV30	-	TRBJ2-5	CAWNSDGETQYF	TGTGCCTGGAACTCCGATGGGGAGACCCAGTACTTC
TRBD2	TRBV28	large	TRBJ2-1	CASSPPPGLAGPVSSYNEQFF	TGTGCCAGCAGTCCGCCACCGGGACTAGCGGGCCCCGTGAGCTCCTACAATGAGCAGTTCTTC
TRBD2	TRBV29-1	once	TRBJ2-4	CSVELGAGGTLIQYF	TGCAGCGTTGAACTGGGGGCGGGAGGAACATTAATTCAGTACTTC
-	TRBV20-1	few	TRBJ1-2	CSASVGQPNYGYTF	TGCAGTGCTAGTGTCGGACAGCCTAACTATGGCTACACCTTC
TRBD1	TRBV27	-	TRBJ2-7	CASSRGTGLFEQYF	TGTGCCAGCAGCCGCGGGACAGGCCTGTTCGAGCAGTACTTC
TRBD2	TRBV20-1	-	TRBJ2-5	CSATRTSGRYQETQYF	TGCAGTGCTACCAGGACTAGCGGGAGGTACCAAGAGACCCAGTACTTC
TRBD2	TRBV6-1	-	TRBJ2-5	CASTRTSGVQETQYF	TGTGCCAGCACCCGGACTAGCGGGGTACAAGAGACCCAGTACTTC
-	TRBV27	-	TRBJ2-1	CASSLWPNEQFF	TGTGCCAGCAGTTTATGGCCGAATGAGCAGTTCTTC